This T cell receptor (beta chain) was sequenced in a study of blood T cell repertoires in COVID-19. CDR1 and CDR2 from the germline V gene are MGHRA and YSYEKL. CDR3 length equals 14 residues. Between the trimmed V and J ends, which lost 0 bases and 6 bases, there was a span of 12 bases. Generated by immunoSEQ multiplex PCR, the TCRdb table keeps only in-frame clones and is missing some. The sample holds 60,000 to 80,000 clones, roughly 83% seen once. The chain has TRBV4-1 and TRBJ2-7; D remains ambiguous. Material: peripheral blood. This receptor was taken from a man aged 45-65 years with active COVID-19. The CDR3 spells CASSQEEVYGEQYF. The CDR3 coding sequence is TGCGCCAGCAGCCAAGAAGAGGTGTACGGCGAGCAGTACTTC.